A selection of T cell receptor beta chains follows, all from one sample in a study of shared clonotypes between healthy human individuals. Profiled with immunoSEQ multiplex PCR; TCRdb holds only in-frame clones, not every one. Here the sample spans about 820,000 clones, over 90% being singletons. Source material: naive CD8+ T cells sorted from blood. These receptors all come from a man aged 25 to 40 in good health. The CDR3 runs from the conserved cysteine through the conserved F or W. The D gene is left open where the match is weak. Size is omitted from some rows. Given values are once, few, many or a class for expanded clones.

clone_size	v_call	j_call	d_call	cdr3_nt	cdr3_aa
.	TRBV5-4	TRBJ2-3	.	TGTGCCAGCAGCCCCCAGGAGTCAGATACGCAGTATTTT	CASSPQESDTQYF
few	TRBV18	TRBJ1-5	.	TGTGCCAGCTCACCCGAGCCTAATCAGCCCCAGCATTTT	CASSPEPNQPQHF
.	TRBV7-9	TRBJ1-5	.	TGTGCCAGCAGCTTAGAACCAGGGATCGGCAATCAGCCCCAGCATTTT	CASSLEPGIGNQPQHF
.	TRBV29-1	TRBJ2-1	.	TGCAGCGCCCTCAGGGACGGGAATGAGCAGTTCTTC	CSALRDGNEQFF
.	TRBV27	TRBJ2-7	TRBD1	TGTGCCAGCAGCACCCTGACAGGGGGCATATACGAGCAGTACTTC	CASSTLTGGIYEQYF
few	TRBV9	TRBJ2-2	TRBD2	TGTGCCAGTAGCGGGAGGTCTTCCGGGGAGCTGTTTTTT	CASSGRSSGELFF
.	TRBV4-3	TRBJ2-5	.	TGCGCCAGCAGCCACCGGCTGGGGGCAATGGAGACCCAGTACTTC	CASSHRLGAMETQYF
.	TRBV6-5	TRBJ1-1	.	TGTGCCAGCAGTTACTCAAGGGTAGTTCAAATCGGAGCTTTCTTT	CASSYSRVVQIGAFF
.	TRBV7-8	TRBJ2-5	.	TGTGCCAGCAGCCCCAACCCAGGGGACCCCAAACCCCAGTACTTC	CASSPNPGDPKPQYF
.	TRBV5-1	TRBJ1-2	TRBD1	TGCGCCAGCAGCCCATCCCGAGAGGGGGCGAATGGCTACACCTTC	CASSPSREGANGYTF
.	TRBV7-9	TRBJ2-5	.	TGTGCCAGCAGCCCCCGAACTAGCCGCGTTGGGAAGACCCAGTACTTC	CASSPRTSRVGKTQYF
.	TRBV28	TRBJ2-7	TRBD2	TGTGCCAGCAGTTTAGGGGCTAGCGGGAGCGACGAGCAGTACTTC	CASSLGASGSDEQYF
.	TRBV9	TRBJ1-3	.	TGTGCCAGCAGCGTAGATCTTCAGGGCCGCCACGGAAACACCATATATTTT	CASSVDLQGRHGNTIYF
.	TRBV7-2	TRBJ2-3	.	TGTGCCAGCAGCTTAGTTATGGTGTTAGCAGGTAGCACAGATACGCAGTATTTT	CASSLVMVLAGSTDTQYF
once	TRBV4-3	TRBJ2-7	.	TGCGCCAGCAGCCCGCAACTAGGTTCGACCTACGAGCAGTACTTC	CASSPQLGSTYEQYF
.	TRBV13	TRBJ2-1	TRBD1	TGTGCCAGCAGCTGGGGGACAGGGGGCTACAATGAGCAGTTCTTC	CASSWGTGGYNEQFF
.	TRBV6-5	TRBJ1-3	.	TGTGCCAGCAGTTACTCAGGGACTGGAAACACCATATATTTT	CASSYSGTGNTIYF